The source of this T cell receptor beta chain is a study of blood T cell repertoires in COVID-19. Study-wide context: The cDNA or gDNA used as material had been derived from T cells, B-cell-depleted T cells, or PBMCs.

Authors' processing steps: By means of reference gene primer amplification, nucleated cell counts were estimated. Assay used: immunoSEQ multiplex PCR; TCRdb lists only in-frame clones, some missing. V, J and clone size are taken as reported in that table, and D and trimming were inferred from the DNA itself. The sample gives roughly 400,000 clones, roughly 86% of which show up once; about 1.7% is in the top ten. Germline V gene lookup returns CDR1 GTSNPN and CDR2 SVGIG (reference sequence). The CDR3 is 15 residues long. V shed 0 bases and J shed 5 bases, with 13 bases lying between them. Participants, about 18 to 90 years old, spanned under 25 US areas.

This sequence joins TRBV30 and TRBJ1-4; tentative D call: TRBD1 (5 bases). The TCR originated in a woman aged 25-40 years who had recovered from COVID-19. Sample: PBMCs or T cells enriched from blood (not recorded which). The CDR3 nucleotides read TGTGCCTGGAGTGTACGCGGGACGGAGAATGAAAAACTGTTTTTT. Its translation is CAWSVRGTENEKLFF.